The TCR beta chain described here comes from a study of blood T cell repertoires in COVID-19. Study summary: The samples span acute and convalescent COVID-19 from the United States, Italy and Spain.

From germline, CDR1 is DFQATT and CDR2 SNEGSKA (reference sequence). The CDR3 spans 11 residues. V lost 4 bases, J lost 8 bases, and 9 bases lay in between. Study processing details: Cell counts per sample came from amplifying reference gene primers. The data were produced by immunoSEQ multiplex PCR, yet TCRdb's version contains in-frame clones alone and is incomplete. V, J and clone size derive from that table, while D and trimming were established from the DNA sequence. The sample gives around 140,000 clones, 84% of which show up once; around 1.4% is in the top ten. This sequence was found in a man aged 60 to 69 with acute or convalescent COVID-19. Sequenced: peripheral blood. The chain employs TRBV20-1 and TRBJ2-1; maybe TRBD2 (6 bases). CDR3 loop: CSATRRDEQFF. In nucleotides, the CDR3 is TGCAGTGCTACGAGGAGGGATGAGCAGTTCTTC.